This T cell receptor (beta chain) stems from a study of cytomegalovirus exposure and HLA in healthy donors. Regarding the study as a whole: It was in a later analysis that TCR association rates were seen to vary by HLA locus, highest for DRB1 and lowest for HLA-C.

On this clone: Its matching antigen is unknown.

A multiplex PCR was run with 60 Vbeta primers and 13 Jbeta primers. Some clones are missing from TCRdb's copy, which holds only in-frame ones; the method was immunoSEQ multiplex PCR. Of fewer than 200,000 clones in the sample, around 77% are singletons; the top ten hold more than 2%. CDR3 size: 17 residues. V lost 3 bases and J 4 bases, leaving 18 bases between the germline ends. Germline V gene lookup returns CDR1 SNHLY and CDR2 FYNNEI. The chain couples TRBV2 to TRBJ2-2; TRBD2 is a possible D gene (5 bases). The sequenced sample was PBMCs. The receptor comes from a man in his 60s in good health and CMV-seronegative. DNA of the CDR3: TGTGCCAGCAGTGATATTATAGGCTCTGGGAGCACCGGGGAGCTGTTTTTT. This sequence encodes CASSDIIGSGSTGELFF.